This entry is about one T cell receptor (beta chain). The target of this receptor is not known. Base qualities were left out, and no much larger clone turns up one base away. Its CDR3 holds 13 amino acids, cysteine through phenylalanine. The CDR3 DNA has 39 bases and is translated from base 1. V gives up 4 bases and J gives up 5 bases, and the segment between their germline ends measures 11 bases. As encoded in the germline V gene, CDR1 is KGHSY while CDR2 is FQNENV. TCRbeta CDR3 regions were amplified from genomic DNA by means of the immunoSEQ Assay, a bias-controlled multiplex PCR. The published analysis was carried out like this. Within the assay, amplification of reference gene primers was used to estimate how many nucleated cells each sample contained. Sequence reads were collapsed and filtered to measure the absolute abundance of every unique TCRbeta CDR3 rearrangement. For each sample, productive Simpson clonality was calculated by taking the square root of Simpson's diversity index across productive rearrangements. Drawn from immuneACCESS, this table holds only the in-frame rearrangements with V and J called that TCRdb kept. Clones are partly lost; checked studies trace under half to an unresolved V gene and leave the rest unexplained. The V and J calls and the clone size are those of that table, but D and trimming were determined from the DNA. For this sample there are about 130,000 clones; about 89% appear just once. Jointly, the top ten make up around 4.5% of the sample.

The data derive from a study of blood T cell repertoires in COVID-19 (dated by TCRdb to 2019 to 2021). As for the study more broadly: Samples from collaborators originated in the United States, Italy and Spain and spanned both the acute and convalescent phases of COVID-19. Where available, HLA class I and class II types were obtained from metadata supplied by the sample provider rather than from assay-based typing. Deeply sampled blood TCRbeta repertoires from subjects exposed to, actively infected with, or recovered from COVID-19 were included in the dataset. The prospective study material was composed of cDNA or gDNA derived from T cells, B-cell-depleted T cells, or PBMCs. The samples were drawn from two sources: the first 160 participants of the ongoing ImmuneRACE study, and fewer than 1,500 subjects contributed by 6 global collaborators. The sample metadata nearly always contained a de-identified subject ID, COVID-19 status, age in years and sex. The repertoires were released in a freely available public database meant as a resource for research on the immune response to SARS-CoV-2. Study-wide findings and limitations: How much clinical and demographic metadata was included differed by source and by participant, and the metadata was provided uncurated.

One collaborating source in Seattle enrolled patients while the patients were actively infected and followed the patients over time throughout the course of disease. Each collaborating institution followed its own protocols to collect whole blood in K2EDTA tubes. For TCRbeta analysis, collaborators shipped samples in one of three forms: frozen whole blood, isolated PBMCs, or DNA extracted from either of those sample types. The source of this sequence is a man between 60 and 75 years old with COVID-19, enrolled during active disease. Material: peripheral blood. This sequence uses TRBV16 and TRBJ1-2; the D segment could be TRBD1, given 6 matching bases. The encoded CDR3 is CASSRDTTYGYTF. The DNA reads TGTGCCAGCAGCCGGGACACCACTTATGGCTACACCTTC. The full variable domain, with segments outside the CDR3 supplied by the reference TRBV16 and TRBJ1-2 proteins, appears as GEEVAQTPKHLVRGEGQKAKLYCAPIKGHSYVFWYQQVLKNEFKFLISFQNENVFDETGMPKERFSAKCLPNSPCSLEIQATKLEDSAVYFCASSRDTTYGYTFGSGTRLTVV.